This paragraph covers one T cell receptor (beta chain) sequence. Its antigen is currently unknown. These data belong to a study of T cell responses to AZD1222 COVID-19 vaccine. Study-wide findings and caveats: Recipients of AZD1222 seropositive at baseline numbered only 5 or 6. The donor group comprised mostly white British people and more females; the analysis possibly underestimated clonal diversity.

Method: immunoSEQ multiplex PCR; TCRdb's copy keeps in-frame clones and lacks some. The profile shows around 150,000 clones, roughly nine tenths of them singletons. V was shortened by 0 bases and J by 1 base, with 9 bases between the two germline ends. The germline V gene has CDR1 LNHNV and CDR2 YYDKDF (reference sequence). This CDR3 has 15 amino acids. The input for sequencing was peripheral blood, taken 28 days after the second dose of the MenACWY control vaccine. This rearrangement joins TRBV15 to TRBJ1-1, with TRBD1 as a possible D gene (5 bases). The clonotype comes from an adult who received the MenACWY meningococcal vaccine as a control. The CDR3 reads CATSRERGGNTEAFF. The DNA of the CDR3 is TGTGCCACCAGCAGAGAGAGGGGAGGGAACACTGAAGCTTTCTTT.